These T cell receptor beta chains were read from a single sample in a study of blood T cells in healthy people across ages. TCRdb re-derived calls from the 5' RACE reads in MiXCR, one entry per CDR3 protein. This sample has over 1,500,000 distinct CDR3 sequences, with about 49% found just once. Material: blood. These receptors were collected from a woman aged 40 to 55 in good health. The CDR3 runs from the conserved cysteine through the conserved F or W. Fields, in order: J gene, D gene, clone size, V gene, CDR3 protein, CDR3 DNA. A D gene is named only where the DNA matches it firmly. Size values are once, few and many counts, or a class for expanded clones, and some rows have none.

>TRBJ1-2|.|.|TRBV6-5
CASSYDRQNYGYTF
TGTGCCAGCAGTTACGACAGGCAAAACTATGGCTACACCTTC
>TRBJ1-6|TRBD1|.|TRBV20-1
CSARDPGQYNSPLHF
TGCAGTGCTAGAGATCCGGGACAGTATAATTCACCCCTCCACTTT
>TRBJ2-7|TRBD1|.|TRBV29-1
CSVIPGDRVLYEQYF
TGCAGCGTGATCCCCGGGGACAGGGTTTTGTACGAGCAGTACTTC
>TRBJ2-6|.|.|TRBV7-2
CASSRDFLSGANVLTF
TGTGCCAGCAGCCGCGACTTCCTCTCTGGGGCCAACGTCCTGACTTTC
>TRBJ2-5|TRBD2|.|TRBV4-1
CASSPGTSGGATSRETQYF
TGCGCCAGCAGCCCGGGGACTAGCGGGGGGGCCACCTCTAGAGAGACCCAGTACTTC
>TRBJ2-3|.|few|TRBV2
CATTGGVSSDTQYF
TGTGCCACCACCGGGGGAGTTTCCTCAGATACGCAGTATTTT
>TRBJ2-3|.|.|TRBV25-1
CASSDGSIGGDTQYF
TGTGCCAGCAGTGACGGTTCCATTGGGGGAGATACGCAGTATTTT
>TRBJ2-5|.|.|TRBV4-1
CASSQDVQGTQETQYF
TGCGCCAGCAGCCAAGATGTCCAGGGTACGCAAGAGACCCAGTACTTC
>TRBJ2-5|.|.|TRBV20-1
CSATRVEETQYF
TGCAGTGCAACCAGGGTGGAAGAGACCCAGTACTTC
>TRBJ1-3|.|.|TRBV20-1
CSAREEPGRSGNTIYF
TGCAGTGCTAGAGAGGAACCAGGGCGCTCTGGAAACACCATATATTTT
>TRBJ1-2|TRBD1|.|TRBV4-3
CASSQDGTGHYGYTF
TGCGCCAGCAGCCAAGATGGGACAGGACACTATGGCTACACCTTC